The 7 T cell receptor beta chains below come from one sample, sequenced in a study of T cell responses to AZD1222 COVID-19 vaccine. Assay: immunoSEQ multiplex PCR; the TCRdb copy retains only in-frame clones and omits some. Of roughly 260,000 clones in the sample, approximately 95% were seen once. The source material was peripheral blood, sampled on day 0 of AZD1222 vaccination. These TCRs come from an adult in good health.

V is TRBV29-1 and J is TRBJ2-3; D not resolved. Germline CDR1 reads SQVTM; CDR2 reads ANQGSEA. The CDR3 length is 14 residues. V was cut by 4 bases and J by 1 base, with 12 bases left in between. In nucleotides, the CDR3 is TGCAGCGTTGCTGGGTCACCTCGCACAGATACGCAGTATTTT. Amino acids: CSVAGSPRTDTQYF.

The chain combines TRBV2 with TRBJ2-3, with a tentative D call TRBD1 (7 bases). V was clipped by 6 bases and J by 3 bases, with 13 bases between them. CDR3 length equals 14 residues. Looked up from germline, CDR1 is SNHLY and CDR2 is FYNNEI. The CDR3 loop reads CASREGRGTDTQYF. The DNA of the CDR3 is TGTGCCAGCAGGGAGGGCAGGGGGACAGATACGCAGTATTTT.

V is TRBV7-3 and J is TRBJ1-2; 9 nucleotides agree with TRBD1. Germline values: CDR1 SGHTA, CDR2 FQGTGA. The CDR3 spans 14 residues. J lost 6 bases, V lost 2 bases, and 4 bases had no gene match. The CDR3 is CASSLGQGSNGYTF. The CDR3 coding sequence is TGTGCCAGCAGCTTAGGACAGGGGTCGAATGGCTACACCTTC.

This chain connects TRBV6-2 or TRBV6-3 to TRBJ1-4; 7 bases are shared with TRBD1. Looked up from germline, CDR1 is MNHEY and CDR2 is SVGEGT. The junction had 1 base not matched to a gene; V was cut back by 5 bases and J by 7 bases. The CDR3 totals 12 residues. The CDR3 region is CASSRQGEKLFF. Written as DNA, the CDR3 is TGTGCCAGCAGTCGACAGGGTGAAAAACTGTTTTTT.

The chain is built from TRBV7-9 and TRBJ2-2; D unclear. CDR3 size: 15 residues. Germline V gives CDR1 SEHNR, CDR2 FQNEAQ (reference sequence). The V end was cut by 4 bases, the J end by 2 bases, with 11 bases between. The CDR3 DNA is TGTGCCAGCAGCTACTCGGGCCTTAACACCGGGGAGCTGTTTTTT. Protein sequence: CASSYSGLNTGELFF.

V is TRBV28 and J is TRBJ2-7; 8 positions match TRBD2. CDR1 is MDHEN and CDR2 is SYDVKM in the germline V gene. The J segment lost 0 bases and the V segment lost 3 bases, leaving 7 bases of the junction unmatched. The CDR3 is 16 amino acids. The CDR3 sequence: CASSFPFSGISYEQYF. The CDR3, as DNA: TGTGCCAGCAGTTTTCCGTTTAGCGGGATCTCCTACGAGCAGTACTTC.

The rearrangement joins TRBV28 to TRBJ1-1; possible D gene TRBD1, 5 bases. CDR1 is MDHEN, CDR2 SYDVKM, per germline. The germline V and J ends were trimmed by 6 bases and 3 bases, with 11 bases remaining between them. The CDR3 spans 13 residues. This CDR3 reads CASRTRTYTEAFF. CDR3 DNA: TGTGCCAGCAGGACCCGGACATACACTGAAGCTTTCTTT.